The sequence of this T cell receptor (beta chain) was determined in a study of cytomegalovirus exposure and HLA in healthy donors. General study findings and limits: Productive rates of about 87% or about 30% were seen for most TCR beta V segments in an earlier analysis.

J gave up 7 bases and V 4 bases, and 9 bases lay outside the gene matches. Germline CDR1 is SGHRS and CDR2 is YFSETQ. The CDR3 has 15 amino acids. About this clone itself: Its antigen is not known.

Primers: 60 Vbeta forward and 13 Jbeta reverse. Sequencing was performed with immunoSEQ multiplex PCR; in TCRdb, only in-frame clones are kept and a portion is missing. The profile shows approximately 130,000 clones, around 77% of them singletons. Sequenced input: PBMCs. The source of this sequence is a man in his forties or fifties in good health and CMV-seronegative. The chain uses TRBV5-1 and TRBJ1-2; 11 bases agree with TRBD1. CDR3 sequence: CASSTGTGGPIGYTF. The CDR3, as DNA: TGCGCCAGCAGCACCGGGACAGGGGGTCCTATTGGCTACACCTTC.